The present T cell receptor beta chain was sequenced within a study of siplizumab effects on memory and regulatory T cells. Study-level results: Roughly 75-97% of proliferating CD4+ or CD8+ clones lacked a naive or memory phenotype that could be assigned. Treatment with siplizumab left mappable alloreactive CD4+ clones averaging roughly 70% Treg-derived, compared with 26.9% in controls.

V lost 5 bases and J lost 0, with 19 bases in between. The CDR3 loop spans 17 amino acids. Germline CDR1 is SGHTA and CDR2 is FQGNSA. This clone appeared a single time. Its matching antigen is unknown. Generated by immunoSEQ multiplex PCR, the TCRdb table keeps only in-frame clones and is missing some. In the table there are tens of thousands of clones, roughly 93% of which are singletons. V gene TRBV7-2 combines with J gene TRBJ1-1; unclear D gene. The receptor comes from a human donor in good health. The sequencing sample was made of CD8+ T cells sorted from blood. The CDR3 reads CASSPFGWQPMNTEAFF. As DNA, the CDR3 is TGTGCCAGCAGCCCATTTGGTTGGCAACCCATGAACACTGAAGCTTTCTTT.